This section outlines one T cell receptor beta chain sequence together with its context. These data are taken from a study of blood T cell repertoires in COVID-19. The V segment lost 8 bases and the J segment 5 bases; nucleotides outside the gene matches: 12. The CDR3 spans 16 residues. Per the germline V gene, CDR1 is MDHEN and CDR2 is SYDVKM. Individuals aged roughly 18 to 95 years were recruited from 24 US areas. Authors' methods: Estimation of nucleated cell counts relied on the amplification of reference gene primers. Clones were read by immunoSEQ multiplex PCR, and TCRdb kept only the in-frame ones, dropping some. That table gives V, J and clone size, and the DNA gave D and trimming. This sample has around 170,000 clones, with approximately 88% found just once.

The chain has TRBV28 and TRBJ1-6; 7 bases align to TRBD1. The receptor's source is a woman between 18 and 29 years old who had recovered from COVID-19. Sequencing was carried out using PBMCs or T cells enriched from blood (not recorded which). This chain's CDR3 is CASFDLRGLNNSPLHF. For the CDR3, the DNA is TGTGCCAGCTTCGACCTGAGGGGGCTGAATAATTCACCCCTCCACTTT.